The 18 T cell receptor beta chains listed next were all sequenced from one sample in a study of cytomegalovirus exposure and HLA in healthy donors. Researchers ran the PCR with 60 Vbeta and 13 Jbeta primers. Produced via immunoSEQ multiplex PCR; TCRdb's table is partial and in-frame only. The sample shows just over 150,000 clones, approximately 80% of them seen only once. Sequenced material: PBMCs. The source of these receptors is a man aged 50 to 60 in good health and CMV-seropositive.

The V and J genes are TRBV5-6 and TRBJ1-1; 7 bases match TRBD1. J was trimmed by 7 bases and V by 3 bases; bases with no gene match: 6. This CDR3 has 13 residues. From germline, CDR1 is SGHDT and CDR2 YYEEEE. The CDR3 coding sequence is TGTGCCAGCAGCTCGGGACAGAGGGTTGAAGCTTTCTTT. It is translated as CASSSGQRVEAFF.

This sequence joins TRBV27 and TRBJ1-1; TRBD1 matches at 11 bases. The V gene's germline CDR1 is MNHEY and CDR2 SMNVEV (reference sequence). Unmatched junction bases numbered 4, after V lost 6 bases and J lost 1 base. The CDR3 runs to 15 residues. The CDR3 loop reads CASRGQGGQNTEAFF. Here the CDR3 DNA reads TGTGCCAGCAGGGGACAGGGGGGCCAGAACACTGAAGCTTTCTTT.

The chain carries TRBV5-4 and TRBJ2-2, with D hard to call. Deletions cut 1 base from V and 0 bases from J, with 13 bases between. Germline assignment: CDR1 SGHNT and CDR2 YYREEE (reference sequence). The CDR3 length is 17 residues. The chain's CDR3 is CASSLSARQANTGELFF. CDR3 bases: TGTGCCAGCAGCTTGAGTGCTCGGCAGGCGAACACCGGGGAGCTGTTTTTT.

The CDR3 DNA is TGCGCCAGCAGCTTATCGGGACTAGCACGGGAGCAGTTCTTC. It codes for CASSLSGLAREQFF. The rearrangement joins TRBV5-1 to TRBJ2-1; 9 nucleotides line up with TRBD2. The CDR3 is 14 residues long. Germline V gene sequence: CDR1 SGHRS, CDR2 YFSETQ. J gave up 10 bases and V 2 bases, and 7 bases lay outside the gene matches.

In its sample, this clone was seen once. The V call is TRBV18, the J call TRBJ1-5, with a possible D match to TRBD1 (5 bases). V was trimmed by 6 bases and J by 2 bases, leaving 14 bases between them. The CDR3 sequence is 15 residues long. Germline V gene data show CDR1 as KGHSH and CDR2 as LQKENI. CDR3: CASSEGGAGNQPQHF. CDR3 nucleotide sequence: TGTGCCAGCTCCGAAGGAGGGGCGGGCAATCAGCCCCAGCATTTT.

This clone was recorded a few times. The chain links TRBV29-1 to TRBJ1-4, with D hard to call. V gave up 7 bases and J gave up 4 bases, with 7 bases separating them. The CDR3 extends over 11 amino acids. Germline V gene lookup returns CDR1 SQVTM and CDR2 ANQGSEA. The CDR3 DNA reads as TGCAGCGCTGGCCATAATGAAAAACTGTTTTTT. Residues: CSAGHNEKLFF.

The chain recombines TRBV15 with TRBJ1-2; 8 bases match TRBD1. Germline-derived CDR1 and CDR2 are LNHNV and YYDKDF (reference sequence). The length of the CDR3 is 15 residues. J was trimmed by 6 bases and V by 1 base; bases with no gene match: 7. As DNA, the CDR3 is TGTGCCACCAGCAGAGGGCAGGGGGCGTTTAATGGCTACACCTTC. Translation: CATSRGQGAFNGYTF.

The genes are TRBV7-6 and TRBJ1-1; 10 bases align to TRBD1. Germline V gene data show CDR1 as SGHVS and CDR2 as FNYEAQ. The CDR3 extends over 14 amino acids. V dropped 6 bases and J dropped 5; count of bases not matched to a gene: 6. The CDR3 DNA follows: TGTGCCAGCAGACCTGGACAGGGGGGGACTGAAGCTTTCTTT. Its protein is CASRPGQGGTEAFF.

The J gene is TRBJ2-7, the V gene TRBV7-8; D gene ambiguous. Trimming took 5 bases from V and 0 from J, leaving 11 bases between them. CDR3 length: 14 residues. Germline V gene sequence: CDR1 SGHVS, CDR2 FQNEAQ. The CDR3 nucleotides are TGTGCCAGCAGCCTCGGGTTCAGCTCCTACGAGCAGTACGTC. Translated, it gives CASSLGFSSYEQYV.

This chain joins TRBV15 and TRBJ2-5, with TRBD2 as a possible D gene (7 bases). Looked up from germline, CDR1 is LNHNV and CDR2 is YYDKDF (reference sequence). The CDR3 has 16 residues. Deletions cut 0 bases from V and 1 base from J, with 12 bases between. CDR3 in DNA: TGTGCCACCAGCAGAGAGGGGGGGGCGGGCCAAGAGACCCAGTACTTC. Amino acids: CATSREGGAGQETQYF.

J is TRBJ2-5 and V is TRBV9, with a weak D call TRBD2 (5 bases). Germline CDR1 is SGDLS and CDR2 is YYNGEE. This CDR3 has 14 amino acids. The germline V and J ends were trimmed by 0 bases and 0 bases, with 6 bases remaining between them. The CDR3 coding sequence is TGTGCCAGCAGCGTAGGACTACACCAAGAGACCCAGTACTTC. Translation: CASSVGLHQETQYF.

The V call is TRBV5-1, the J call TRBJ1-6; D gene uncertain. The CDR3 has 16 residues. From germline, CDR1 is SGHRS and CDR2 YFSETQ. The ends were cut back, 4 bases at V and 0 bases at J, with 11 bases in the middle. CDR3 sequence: CASSPQESSYNSPLHF. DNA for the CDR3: TGCGCCAGCAGCCCTCAAGAGAGCTCCTATAATTCACCCCTCCACTTT.

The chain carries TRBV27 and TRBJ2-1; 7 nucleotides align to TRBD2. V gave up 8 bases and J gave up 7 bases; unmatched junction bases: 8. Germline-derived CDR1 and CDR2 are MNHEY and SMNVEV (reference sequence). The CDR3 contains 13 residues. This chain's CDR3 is CASGRELSNEQFF. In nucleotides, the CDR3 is TGTGCCAGCGGGCGGGAGTTGAGTAATGAGCAGTTCTTC.

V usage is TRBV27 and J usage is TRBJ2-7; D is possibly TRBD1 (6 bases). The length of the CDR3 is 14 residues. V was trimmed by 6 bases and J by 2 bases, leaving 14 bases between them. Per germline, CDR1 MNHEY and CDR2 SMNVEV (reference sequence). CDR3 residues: CASSPSGQTYEQYF. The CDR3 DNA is TGTGCCAGCAGCCCCTCAGGACAGACCTACGAGCAGTACTTC.

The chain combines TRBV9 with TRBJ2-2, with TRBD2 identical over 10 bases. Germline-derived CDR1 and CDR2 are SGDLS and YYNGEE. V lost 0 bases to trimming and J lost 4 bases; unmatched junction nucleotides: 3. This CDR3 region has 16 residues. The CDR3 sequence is CASSVEIAGGTGELFF. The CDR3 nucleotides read TGTGCCAGCAGCGTAGAAATAGCGGGGGGCACCGGGGAGCTGTTTTTT.

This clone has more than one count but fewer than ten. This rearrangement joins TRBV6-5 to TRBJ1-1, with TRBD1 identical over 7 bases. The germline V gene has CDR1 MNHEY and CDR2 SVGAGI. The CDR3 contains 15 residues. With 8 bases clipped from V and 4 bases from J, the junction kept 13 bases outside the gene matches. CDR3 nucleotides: TGTGCCAGCGTATTTAGCGGGGCAGGGGGCACTGAAGCTTTCTTT. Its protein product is CASVFSGAGGTEAFF.

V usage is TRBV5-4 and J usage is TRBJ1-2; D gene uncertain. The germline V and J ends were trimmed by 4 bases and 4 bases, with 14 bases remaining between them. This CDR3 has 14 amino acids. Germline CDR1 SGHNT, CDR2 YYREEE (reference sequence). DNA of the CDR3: TGTGCCAGCAGCGACCCCGACGCGGCCTATGGCTACACCTTC. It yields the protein CASSDPDAAYGYTF. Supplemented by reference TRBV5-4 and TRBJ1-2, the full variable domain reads ETGVTQSPTHLIKTRGQQVTLRCSSQSGHNTVSWYQQALGQGPQFIFQYYREEENGRGNFPPRFSGLQFPNYSSELNVNALELDDSALYLCASSDPDAAYGYTFGSGTRLTVV.

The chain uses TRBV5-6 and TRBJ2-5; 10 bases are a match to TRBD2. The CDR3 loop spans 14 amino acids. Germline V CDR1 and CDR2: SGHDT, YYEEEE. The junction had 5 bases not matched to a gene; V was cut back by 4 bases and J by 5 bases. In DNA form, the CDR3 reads TGTGCCAGCAGCCTAGCGGGAGCAGGCGAGACCCAGTACTTC. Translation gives CASSLAGAGETQYF. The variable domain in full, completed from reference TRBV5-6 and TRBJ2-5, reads DAGVTQSPTHLIKTRGQQVTLRCSPKSGHDTVSWYQQALGQGPQFIFQYYEEEERQRGNFPDRFSGHQFPNYSSELNVNALLLGDSALYLCASSLAGAGETQYFGPGTRLLVL.